Presented here are 8 T cell receptor beta chains from one specimen sequenced in a study of T cells in Graves' hyperthyroidism and ophthalmopathy. From RNA transcripts, TCR beta CDR3 regions were amplified. HTBI primers were used for first-round RT-PCR of the TCR CDR3. TCRdb re-called the multiplex PCR reads with MiXCR, one entry per CDR3 protein. The sample includes some 510,000 distinct CDR3 sequences, about 20% seen only once; the top ten take more than 20%. Specimen: blood. Every receptor here comes from a man between 18 and 29 years old with Graves' hyperthyroidism.

CDR3 sequence (DNA): TGCGCCAGCAGCCCGGAGCCGGACAGGGGAGAGACCCAGTACTTC. Translating gives CASSPEPDRGETQYF. The chain is built from TRBV5-1 and TRBJ2-5; 9 bases line up with TRBD1. CDR3 length: 15 residues. The V and J ends lost 4 bases and 4 bases, in that order; junction bases with no gene match: 8. Germline V gene data show CDR1 as SGHRS and CDR2 as YFSETQ.

The table lists this clonotype with many counts. The chain is built from TRBV12-3 or TRBV12-4 and TRBJ1-5; D is uncertain. The CDR3 totals 13 residues. V lost 7 bases and J lost 9, with 16 bases in between. CDR3 protein: CASNTDLGGPQHF. As DNA, the CDR3 is TGTGCCAGCAATACGGACCTAGGCGGGCCCCAGCATTTT.

The CDR3 protein is CARDRDQETQYF. The DNA for the CDR3 is TGTGCCAGAGACAGGGACCAAGAGACCCAGTACTTC. The V gene is TRBV6-4, the J gene TRBJ2-5, with 7 bases matching TRBD1. CDR3 length: 12 residues. Germline V gene sequence: CDR1 MRHNA, CDR2 SNTAGT. The ends lost 9 bases at V and 0 bases at J; junction bases unmatched: 1.

This clonotype has at least ten counts. The chain joins TRBV12-3 or TRBV12-4 to TRBJ2-7; possibly TRBD1 for D (5 bases). CDR3 length equals 13 residues. Trimming removed 5 bases from V and 5 bases from J, with 13 bases in between. CDR3 region: CASSRGLTDEQYF. In DNA, the CDR3 is TGTGCCAGCAGTAGGGGCCTCACCGACGAGCAGTACTTC.

The chain recombines TRBV11-2 with TRBJ1-1; 10 bases align to TRBD1. V shed 4 bases, J shed 1 base, and the junction held 12 bases outside the gene matches. Germline CDR1 SGHAT, CDR2 FQNNGV. The CDR3 has 18 amino acids. The CDR3 spells CASSSTGGTGDSNTEAFF. CDR3 in DNA: TGTGCCAGCAGCTCGACCGGGGGGACAGGGGATTCGAACACTGAAGCTTTCTTT.

Many counts were recorded for this clonotype. This sequence joins TRBV4-2 and TRBJ1-2; weak D call: TRBD1 (5 bases). The germline V gene has CDR1 LGHNA and CDR2 YNFKEQ. The CDR3 has 15 amino acids. V lost 3 bases, J lost 3 bases, and 14 bases lay in between. This CDR3 reads CASSHNRRGYYGYTF. The CDR3 bases are TGTGCCAGCAGCCATAACAGAAGGGGTTACTATGGCTACACCTTC.

The chain recombines TRBV19 with TRBJ2-2; 7 bases are a match to TRBD1. V trimming: 10 bases; J trimming: 3 bases; junction bases outside the gene matches: 11. Germline CDR1 and CDR2: LNHDA and SQIVND (reference sequence). The CDR3 has 15 amino acids. This CDR3 reads CATPRAGGYTGELFF. Here the CDR3 DNA reads TGTGCCACCCCGAGGGCAGGGGGTTACACCGGGGAGCTGTTTTTT.

The chain couples TRBV11-2 to TRBJ2-7; D perhaps matches TRBD2 (6 bases). This CDR3 spans 15 amino acids. V was shortened by 4 bases and J by 4 bases, with 17 bases between the two germline ends. CDR1 is SGHAT, CDR2 FQNNGV, per germline. The CDR3 DNA sequence: TGTGCCAGCAGCTCCTTCCCGGGGGTAGGGTACGAGCAGTACTTC. Its translation is CASSSFPGVGYEQYF.